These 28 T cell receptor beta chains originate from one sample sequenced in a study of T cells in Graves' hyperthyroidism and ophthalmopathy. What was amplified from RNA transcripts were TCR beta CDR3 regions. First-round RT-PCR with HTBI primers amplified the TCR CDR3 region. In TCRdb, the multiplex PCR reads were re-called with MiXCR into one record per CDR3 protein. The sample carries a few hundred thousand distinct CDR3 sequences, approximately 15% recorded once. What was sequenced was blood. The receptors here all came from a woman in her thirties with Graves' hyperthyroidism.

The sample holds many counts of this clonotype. The CDR3 is CASSSGTGVYEQYF. In DNA form, the CDR3 reads TGTGCCAGCAGTTCCGGGACAGGGGTTTACGAGCAGTACTTC. The genes are TRBV2 and TRBJ2-7; TRBD1 matches 10 bases. This CDR3 contains 14 residues. Looked up from germline, CDR1 is SNHLY and CDR2 is FYNNEI. V lost 5 bases to trimming and J lost 4 bases; unmatched junction nucleotides: 5.

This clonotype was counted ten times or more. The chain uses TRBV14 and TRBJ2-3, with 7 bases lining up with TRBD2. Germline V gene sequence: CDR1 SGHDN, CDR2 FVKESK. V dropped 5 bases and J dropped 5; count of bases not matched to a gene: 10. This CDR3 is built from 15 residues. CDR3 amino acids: CASSLQGGSRDTQYF. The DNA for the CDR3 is TGTGCCAGCAGCTTGCAGGGCGGGAGTCGAGATACGCAGTATTTT. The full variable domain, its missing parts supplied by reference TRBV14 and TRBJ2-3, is EAGVTQFPSHSVIEKGQTVTLRCDPISGHDNLYWYRRVMGKEIKFLLHFVKESKQDESGMPNNRFLAERTGGTYSTLKVQPAELEDSGVYFCASSLQGGSRDTQYFGPGTRLTVL.

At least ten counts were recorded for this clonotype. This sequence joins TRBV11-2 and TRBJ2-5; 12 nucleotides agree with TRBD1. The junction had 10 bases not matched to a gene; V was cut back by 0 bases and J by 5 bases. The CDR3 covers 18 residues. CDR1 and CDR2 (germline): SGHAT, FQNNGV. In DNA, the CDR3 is TGTGCCAGCAGCTTAGAAGAAGGGACAGGGGGCTTGTGGGAGACCCAGTACTTC. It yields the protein CASSLEEGTGGLWETQYF.

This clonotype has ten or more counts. In nucleotides, the CDR3 is TGTGCCATCACAACGGGGGCGAACACTGAAGCTTTCTTT. Translating it yields CAITTGANTEAFF. The chain couples TRBV10-3 to TRBJ1-1; D is perhaps TRBD1 (6 bases). CDR3 length: 13 residues. V shed 7 bases and J shed 1 base, with 10 bases lying between them. Germline CDR1 ENHRY, CDR2 SYGVKD.

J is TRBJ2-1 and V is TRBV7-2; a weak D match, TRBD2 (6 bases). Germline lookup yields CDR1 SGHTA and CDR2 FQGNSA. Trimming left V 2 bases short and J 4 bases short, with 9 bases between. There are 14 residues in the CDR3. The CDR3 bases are TGTGCCAGCAGCTTACGGCTAGCGTACAATGAGCAGTTCTTC. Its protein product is CASSLRLAYNEQFF.

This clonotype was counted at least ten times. The CDR3 loop reads CASSPRTGASTDTQYF. DNA for the CDR3: TGTGCCAGCAGCCCGAGGACAGGGGCTAGCACAGATACGCAGTATTTT. V and J are TRBV5-5 and TRBJ2-3; 9 positions agree with TRBD1. With 4 bases clipped from V and 0 bases from J, the junction kept 6 bases outside the gene matches. Looked up from germline, CDR1 is SGHKS and CDR2 is YYEKEE (reference sequence). The CDR3 covers 16 residues.

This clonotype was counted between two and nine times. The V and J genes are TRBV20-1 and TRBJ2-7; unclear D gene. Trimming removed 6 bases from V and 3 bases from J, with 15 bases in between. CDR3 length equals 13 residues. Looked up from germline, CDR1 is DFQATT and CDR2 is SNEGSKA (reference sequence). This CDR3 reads CSALPSGYYEQYF. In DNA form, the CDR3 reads TGCAGTGCCCTTCCCTCAGGCTACTACGAGCAGTACTTC.

DNA for the CDR3: TGTGCCAGTAGGACACCGGGACAGGGAGGCGTTGACTATGGCTACACCTTC. This sequence encodes CASRTPGQGGVDYGYTF. The chain has TRBV19 and TRBJ1-2; 9 bases agree with TRBD1. The CDR3 covers 17 residues. Germline V CDR1 and CDR2: LNHDA, SQIVND (reference sequence). After removal of 6 bases from V and 3 bases from J, the junction contained 14 bases not matched to a gene. Combining the CDR3 with reference TRBV19 and TRBJ1-2 gives the whole variable domain DGGITQSPKYLFRKEGQNVTLSCEQNLNHDAMYWYRQDPGQGLRLIYYSQIVNDFQKGDIAEGYSVSREKKESFPLTVTSAQKNPTAFYLCASRTPGQGGVDYGYTFGSGTRLTVV.

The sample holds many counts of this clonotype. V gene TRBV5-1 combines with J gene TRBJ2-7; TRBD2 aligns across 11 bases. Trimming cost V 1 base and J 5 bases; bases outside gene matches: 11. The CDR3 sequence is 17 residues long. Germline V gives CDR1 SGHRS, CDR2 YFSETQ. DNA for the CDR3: TGCGCCAGCAGCTTGCGGCTAGCGGGAGGTCCGGGAGACGAGCAGTACTTC. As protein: CASSLRLAGGPGDEQYF. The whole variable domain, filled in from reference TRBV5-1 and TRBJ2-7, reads KAGVTQTPRYLIKTRGQQVTLSCSPISGHRSVSWYQQTPGQGLQFLFEYFSETQRNKGNFPGRFSGRQFSNSRSEMNVSTLELGDSALYLCASSLRLAGGPGDEQYFGPGTRLTVT.

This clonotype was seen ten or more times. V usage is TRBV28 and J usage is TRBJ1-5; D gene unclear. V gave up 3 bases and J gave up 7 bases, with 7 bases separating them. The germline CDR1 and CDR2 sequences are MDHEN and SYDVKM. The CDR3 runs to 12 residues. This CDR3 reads CASSFSRQPQHF. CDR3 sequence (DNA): TGTGCCAGCAGTTTTTCTCGACAGCCCCAGCATTTT. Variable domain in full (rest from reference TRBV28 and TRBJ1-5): DVKVTQSSRYLVKRTGEKVFLECVQDMDHENMFWYRQDPGLGLRLIYFSYDVKMKEKGDIPEGYSVSREKKERFSLILESASTNQTSMYLCASSFSRQPQHFGDGTRLSIL.

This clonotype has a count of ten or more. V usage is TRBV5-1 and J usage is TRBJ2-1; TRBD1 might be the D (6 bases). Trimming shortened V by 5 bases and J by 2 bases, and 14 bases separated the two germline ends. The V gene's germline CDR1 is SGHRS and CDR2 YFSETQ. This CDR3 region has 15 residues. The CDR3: CASSIGSGAYNEQFF. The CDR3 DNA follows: TGCGCCAGCAGTATCGGATCAGGGGCCTACAATGAGCAGTTCTTC.

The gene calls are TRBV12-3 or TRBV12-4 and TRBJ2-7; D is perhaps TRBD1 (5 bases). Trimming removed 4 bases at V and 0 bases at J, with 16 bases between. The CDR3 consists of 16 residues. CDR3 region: CASSSTRQWSSYEQYF. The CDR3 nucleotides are TGTGCCAGCAGTTCCACAAGACAGTGGAGCTCCTACGAGCAGTACTTC.

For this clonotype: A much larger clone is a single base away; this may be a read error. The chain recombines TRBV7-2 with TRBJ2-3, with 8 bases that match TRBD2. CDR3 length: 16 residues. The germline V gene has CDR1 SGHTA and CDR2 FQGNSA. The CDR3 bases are TGTGCCAGCAGCCTAAGCACAGCGGGAGCGGGAGATACGAAGTATTTT. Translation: CASSLSTAGAGDTKYF.

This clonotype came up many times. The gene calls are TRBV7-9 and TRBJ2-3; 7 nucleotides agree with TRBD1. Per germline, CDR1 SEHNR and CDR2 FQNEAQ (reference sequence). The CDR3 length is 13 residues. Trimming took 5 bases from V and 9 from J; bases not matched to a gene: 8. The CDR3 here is CASSRRQGGTQYF. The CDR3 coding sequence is TGTGCCAGCAGCCGCCGACAGGGCGGCACGCAGTATTTT.

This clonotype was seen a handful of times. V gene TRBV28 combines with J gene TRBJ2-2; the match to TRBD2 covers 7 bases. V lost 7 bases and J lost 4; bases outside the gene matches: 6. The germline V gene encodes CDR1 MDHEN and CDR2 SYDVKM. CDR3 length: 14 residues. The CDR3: CASKGGSSTGELFF. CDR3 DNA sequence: TGTGCCAGCAAGGGCGGGAGTAGCACCGGGGAGCTGTTTTTT.

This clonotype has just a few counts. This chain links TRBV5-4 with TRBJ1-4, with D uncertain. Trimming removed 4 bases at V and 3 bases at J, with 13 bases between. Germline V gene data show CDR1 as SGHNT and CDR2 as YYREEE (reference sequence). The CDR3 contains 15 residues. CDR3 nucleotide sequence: TGTGCCAGCAGCGCAACTAGCGGGTCTAATGAAAAACTGTTTTTT. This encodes CASSATSGSNEKLFF.

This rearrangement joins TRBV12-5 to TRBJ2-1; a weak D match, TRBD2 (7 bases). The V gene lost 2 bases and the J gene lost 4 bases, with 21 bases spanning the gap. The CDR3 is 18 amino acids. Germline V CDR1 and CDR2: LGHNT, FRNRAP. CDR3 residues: CASGLSGVPGQTYNEQFF. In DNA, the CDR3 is TGTGCTAGTGGTTTGAGCGGGGTTCCCGGACAGACATACAATGAGCAGTTCTTC.

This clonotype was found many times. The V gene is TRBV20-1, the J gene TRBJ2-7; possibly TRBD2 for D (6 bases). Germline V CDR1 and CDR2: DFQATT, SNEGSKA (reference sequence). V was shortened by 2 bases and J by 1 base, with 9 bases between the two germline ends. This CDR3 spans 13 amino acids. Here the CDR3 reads CSARNRESYEQYF. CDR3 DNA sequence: TGCAGTGCTAGAAACCGGGAGTCCTACGAGCAGTACTTC.

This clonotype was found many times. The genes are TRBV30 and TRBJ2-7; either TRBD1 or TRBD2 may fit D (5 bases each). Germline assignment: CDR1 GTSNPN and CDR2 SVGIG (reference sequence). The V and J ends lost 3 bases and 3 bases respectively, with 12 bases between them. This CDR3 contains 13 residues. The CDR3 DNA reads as TGTGCCTGGAGGGGGACGAGAGACTACGAGCAGTACTTC. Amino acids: CAWRGTRDYEQYF.

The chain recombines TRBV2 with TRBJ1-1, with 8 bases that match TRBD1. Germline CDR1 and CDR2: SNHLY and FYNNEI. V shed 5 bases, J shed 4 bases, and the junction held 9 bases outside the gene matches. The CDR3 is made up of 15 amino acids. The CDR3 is CASSIKLQGVTEAFF. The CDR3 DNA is TGTGCCAGCAGTATAAAACTACAGGGGGTCACTGAAGCTTTCTTT.

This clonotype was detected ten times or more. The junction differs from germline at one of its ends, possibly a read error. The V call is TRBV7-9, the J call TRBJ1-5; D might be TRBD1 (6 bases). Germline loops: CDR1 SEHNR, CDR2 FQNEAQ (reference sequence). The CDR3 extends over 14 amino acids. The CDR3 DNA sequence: TGTGCCAGCAGCATTACAGGGAGCAAGCAGCCCCAGCATTTT. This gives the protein CASSITGSKQPQHF.

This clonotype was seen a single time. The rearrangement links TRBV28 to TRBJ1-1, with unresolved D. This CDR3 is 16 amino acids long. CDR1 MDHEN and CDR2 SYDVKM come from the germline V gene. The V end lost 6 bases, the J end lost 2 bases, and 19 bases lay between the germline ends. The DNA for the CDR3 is TGTGCCAGCAGCTGGACTTCGAGAGCAGTAAACACTGAAGCTTTCTTT. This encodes CASSWTSRAVNTEAFF. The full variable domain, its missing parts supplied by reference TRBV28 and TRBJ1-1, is DVKVTQSSRYLVKRTGEKVFLECVQDMDHENMFWYRQDPGLGLRLIYFSYDVKMKEKGDIPEGYSVSREKKERFSLILESASTNQTSMYLCASSWTSRAVNTEAFFGQGTRLTVV.

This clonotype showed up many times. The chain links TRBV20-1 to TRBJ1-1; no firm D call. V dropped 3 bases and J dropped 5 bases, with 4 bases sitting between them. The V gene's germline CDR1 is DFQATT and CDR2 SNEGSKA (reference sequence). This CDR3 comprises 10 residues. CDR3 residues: CSARVTEAFF. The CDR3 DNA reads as TGCAGTGCTAGGGTTACTGAAGCTTTCTTT.

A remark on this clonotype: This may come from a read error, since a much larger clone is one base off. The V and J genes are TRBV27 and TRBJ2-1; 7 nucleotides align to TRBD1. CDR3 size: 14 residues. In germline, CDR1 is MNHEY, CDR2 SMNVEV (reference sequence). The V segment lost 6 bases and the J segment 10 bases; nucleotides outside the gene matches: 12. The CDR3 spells CASRQGTASLEQFF. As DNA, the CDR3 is TGTGCCAGCAGACAAGGGACAGCGTCTCTCGAGCAGTTCTTC.

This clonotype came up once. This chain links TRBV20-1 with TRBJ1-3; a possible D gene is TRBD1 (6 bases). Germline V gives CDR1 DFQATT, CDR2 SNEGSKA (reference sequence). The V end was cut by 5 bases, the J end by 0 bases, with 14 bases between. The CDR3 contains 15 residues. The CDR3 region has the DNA TGCAGTGCTCGGACAGATGGCCTCTCTGGAAACACCATATATTTT. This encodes CSARTDGLSGNTIYF.

CDR3 sequence reads: CASALGLAGLPFYEQFF. The CDR3 DNA reads as TGTGCCAGCGCCTTAGGACTAGCGGGACTTCCCTTTTATGAGCAGTTCTTC. The V and J genes are TRBV5-6 and TRBJ2-1; TRBD2 aligns across 12 bases. This CDR3 is built from 17 residues. V shed 7 bases and J 8 bases; nucleotides not matched to a gene: 16. CDR1 and CDR2 from the germline V gene are SGHDT and YYEEEE.

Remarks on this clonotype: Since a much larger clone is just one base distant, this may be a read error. In DNA form, the CDR3 reads TGTGCCAGCAGTTTATACGAGGGGGGAGGCTACGAGCAGTACTTC. Its translation: CASSLYEGGGYEQYF. This chain connects TRBV28 to TRBJ2-7, with D perhaps assigned TRBD1 or TRBD2 (6 bases each). Germline lookup yields CDR1 MDHEN and CDR2 SYDVKM. The V end lost 1 base, the J end lost 3 bases, and 13 bases lay between the germline ends. This CDR3 comprises 15 residues.

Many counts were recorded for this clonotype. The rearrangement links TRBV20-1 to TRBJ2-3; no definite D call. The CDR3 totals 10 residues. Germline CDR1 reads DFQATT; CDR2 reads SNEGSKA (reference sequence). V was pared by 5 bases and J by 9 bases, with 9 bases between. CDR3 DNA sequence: TGCAGTGCTTTCGGACGCACGCAGTATTTT. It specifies CSAFGRTQYF.